The next 6 T cell receptor beta chains were all read from a single sample in a study of beta chain features in type 1 diabetes. Study outcomes and limitations: In every one of the four CD4+ subsets, TCRB CDR3s were moderately but significantly shorter in Type 1 diabetes patients.

No antigen has been assigned to these receptors. Investigators reverse transcribed all isolated RNA, so they sequenced expressed TCRB transcripts. Method: immunoSEQ multiplex PCR; TCRdb's copy keeps in-frame clones and lacks some. The sample carries 25,000 to 30,000 clones, 55% to 60% recorded once. What was sequenced was Tregs from blood. Receptors were obtained from a woman aged 18-30 years with type 1 diabetes.

The rearrangement links TRBV5-1 to TRBJ2-3; 9 nucleotides agree with TRBD2. Germline values: CDR1 SGHRS, CDR2 YFSETQ. With V trimmed by 5 bases and J by 4 bases, 8 bases remained unmatched. CDR3 size: 15 residues. For the CDR3, the DNA is TGCGCCAGCAGTGACCTCGGGACTAGCCCAGATACGCAGTATTTT. It is translated as CASSDLGTSPDTQYF.

This clone was counted between two and nine times. The V gene is TRBV19, the J gene TRBJ1-2; TRBD1 matches at 8 bases. The CDR3 extends over 15 amino acids. Germline V lookup: CDR1 LNHDA, CDR2 SQIVND (reference sequence). With V trimmed by 5 bases and J by 5 bases, 10 bases remained unmatched. CDR3 DNA sequence: TGTGCCAGTAGTCCTAAGGTCGACAGGGGATATGGCTACACCTTC. Amino acids: CASSPKVDRGYGYTF.

A few counts support this clone. The chain recombines TRBV25-1 with TRBJ1-1; no firm D call. V dropped 10 bases and J dropped 2 bases, with 8 bases sitting between them. The germline V gene encodes CDR1 MGHDK and CDR2 SYGVNS. The CDR3 is made up of 11 amino acids. The CDR3 sequence: CATLLNTEAFF. CDR3 nucleotide sequence: TGTGCCACCTTACTAAACACTGAAGCTTTCTTT.

The rearrangement joins TRBV30 to TRBJ1-2; TRBD1 might be the D (6 bases). This CDR3 region has 14 residues. The germline gives CDR1 GTSNPN, CDR2 SVGIG (reference sequence). Deletions cut 5 bases from V and 8 bases from J, with 21 bases between. The CDR3: CAWDGGTGSKGYTF. CDR3 nucleotide sequence: TGTGCCTGGGACGGAGGTACAGGGAGTAAGGGCTACACCTTC.

The chain joins TRBV19 to TRBJ2-2; 9 bases agree with TRBD2. V gave up 4 bases and J gave up 7 bases; unmatched junction bases: 13. Germline V gene data show CDR1 as LNHDA and CDR2 as SQIVND (reference sequence). The CDR3 is made up of 17 amino acids. CDR3 in DNA: TGTGCCAGTAGTACGAAAGCGGGAGGACTTTTCGGCGGGGAGCTGTTTTTT. It encodes CASSTKAGGLFGGELFF. The entire variable domain, with the rest obtained from reference TRBV19 and TRBJ2-2, is as follows: DGGITQSPKYLFRKEGQNVTLSCEQNLNHDAMYWYRQDPGQGLRLIYYSQIVNDFQKGDIAEGYSVSREKKESFPLTVTSAQKNPTAFYLCASSTKAGGLFGGELFFGEGSRLTVL.

The gene calls are TRBV14 and TRBJ2-7, with 7 bases lining up with TRBD1. The junction had 5 bases not matched to a gene; V was cut back by 6 bases and J by 0 bases. The CDR3 is 14 amino acids. From germline, CDR1 is SGHDN and CDR2 FVKESK. CDR3 sequence reads: CASRSGTDSYEQYF. Written as DNA, the CDR3 is TGTGCCAGCAGATCCGGGACAGACTCCTACGAGCAGTACTTC.